Below, 31 T cell receptor beta chains from the same sample are listed, as sequenced in a study of shared clonotypes between healthy human individuals. This table comes from immunoSEQ multiplex PCR, and its TCRdb copy is limited to in-frame clones, with some not included. The table has about 2.4 million clones, approximately 93% seen once. The specimen was naive CD4+ T cells from PBMCs. Documented subset: CD45RA+ positively selected. All receptors come from a man younger than 30 in good health. Some clones in this sample may be carry-over from other donors' samples.

The chain is built from TRBV7-8 and TRBJ2-5; 14 bases agree with TRBD2. The closer fit of TRBJ2-7 to the DNA end suggests the J call may be wrong. The CDR3 runs to 14 residues. Per the germline V gene, CDR1 is SGHVS and CDR2 is FQNEAQ. CDR3 nucleotide sequence: TGTGCCAGCAGCCTGGGACTAGCGGGAGACGAGCAGTACTTC. Translating it yields CASSLGLAGDEQYF.

As for this clone: Additional DNA sequences in this sample encode the identical CDR3. The chain carries TRBV6-6 and TRBJ2-5, with D tentatively TRBD2 (6 bases). The CDR3 covers 12 residues. Trimming took off 2 bases at V and 5 bases at J, with 6 bases between the two ends. Germline lookup yields CDR1 MNHNY and CDR2 SVGAGI (reference sequence). DNA of the CDR3: TGTGCCAGCAGTTACGGAGGGGAGACCCAGTACTTC. It translates to CASSYGGETQYF.

This clone showed up just once. Other nucleotide sequences from this sample produce the same CDR3. The DNA of the CDR3 is TGTGCCAGCAGCCCGCAGGGGGCTGGGGCCAACGTCCTGACTTTC. Its protein is CASSPQGAGANVLTF. The chain couples TRBV5-4 to TRBJ2-6; the match to TRBD1 covers 7 bases. V was pared by 4 bases and J by 2 bases, with 3 bases of the junction left unmatched. This CDR3 is built from 15 residues. The germline V gene encodes CDR1 SGHNT and CDR2 YYREEE (reference sequence).

The rearrangement uses TRBV28 and TRBJ1-1; no clear D gene. The CDR3 spans 15 residues. V shed 7 bases and J shed 1 base, with 16 bases lying between them. Germline assignment: CDR1 MDHEN and CDR2 SYDVKM. Here the CDR3 reads CASNLLTAENTEAFF. Written as DNA, the CDR3 is TGTGCCAGCAACCTACTAACTGCAGAGAACACTGAAGCTTTCTTT.

The gene calls are TRBV10-3 and TRBJ1-5, with TRBD1 matching over 8 bases. The CDR3 covers 14 residues. V lost 5 bases, J lost 5 bases, and 5 bases stayed unmatched. Germline-derived CDR1 and CDR2 are ENHRY and SYGVKD. The CDR3 DNA sequence: TGTGCCATCAGTCGGGACAGGACGTATCAGCCCCAGCATTTT. The encoded protein is CAISRDRTYQPQHF.

The genes are TRBV7-3 and TRBJ1-1, with D hard to call. The germline V gene has CDR1 SGHTA and CDR2 FQGTGA. Trimming shortened V by 1 base and J by 0 bases, and 9 bases separated the two germline ends. The CDR3 totals 15 residues. The CDR3 sequence is CASSLNPVLNTEAFF. CDR3 bases: TGTGCCAGCAGCTTAAATCCGGTTTTGAACACTGAAGCTTTCTTT.

This clone occurred once. The V call is TRBV7-9, the J call TRBJ2-2; D possibly corresponds to TRBD1 (6 bases). This CDR3 has 14 amino acids. Per the germline V gene, CDR1 is SEHNR and CDR2 is FQNEAQ (reference sequence). The germline V and J ends were trimmed by 7 bases and 4 bases, with 13 bases remaining between them. CDR3 coding DNA: TGTGCCAGCACCGGGACACTCCGCACCGGGGAGCTGTTTTTT. Residues: CASTGTLRTGELFF.

The rearrangement joins TRBV5-1 to TRBJ2-1; D possibly corresponds to TRBD2 (5 bases). CDR3 length: 15 residues. The germline V gene encodes CDR1 SGHRS and CDR2 YFSETQ. V lost 4 bases, J lost 7 bases, and 18 bases lay in between. CDR3 residues: CASSRNQGRLNEQFF. Written as DNA, the CDR3 is TGCGCCAGCAGCCGGAATCAAGGGAGACTAAATGAGCAGTTCTTC.

The chain has TRBV19 and TRBJ1-2, with D maybe TRBD1 (6 bases). The germline gives CDR1 LNHDA, CDR2 SQIVND (reference sequence). The CDR3 spans 15 residues. V was shortened by 5 bases and J by 7 bases, with 20 bases between the two germline ends. CDR3 amino acids: CASSDVSNRDGGYTF. The CDR3 region has the DNA TGTGCCAGTAGTGATGTTTCCAACAGGGACGGTGGCTACACCTTC.

V usage is TRBV7-2 and J usage is TRBJ2-2; no clear D. The germline V and J ends were trimmed by 7 bases and 6 bases, with 15 bases remaining between them. CDR3 length: 14 residues. Per germline, CDR1 SGHTA and CDR2 FQGNSA. The chain's CDR3 is CASIVLGWAGELFF. CDR3 DNA: TGTGCCAGCATAGTATTGGGTTGGGCCGGGGAGCTGTTTTTT.

The genes are TRBV11-3 and TRBJ2-5; 7 bases fit TRBD2. The CDR3 extends over 15 amino acids. J was trimmed by 2 bases and V by 5 bases; bases with no gene match: 8. CDR1 and CDR2 (germline): SGHNT, YENEEA. The CDR3 sequence is CASSPGGGRQETQYF. CDR3 DNA sequence: TGTGCCAGCAGCCCGGGGGGAGGGCGACAAGAGACCCAGTACTTC.

For the CDR3, the DNA is TGTGCCAGTAGTATGCAGCTGAGACCAGCCGCGTACGAGCAGTACTTC. Translation gives CASSMQLRPAAYEQYF. V and J are TRBV19 and TRBJ2-7; no clear D. Trimming removed 3 bases from V and 4 bases from J, with 19 bases in between. The germline V gene has CDR1 LNHDA and CDR2 SQIVND (reference sequence). CDR3 length equals 16 residues.

The chain joins TRBV5-1 to TRBJ2-2, with D maybe TRBD1 (7 bases). Trimming shortened V by 7 bases and J by 1 base, and 14 bases separated the two germline ends. The CDR3 is made up of 15 amino acids. Germline values: CDR1 SGHRS, CDR2 YFSETQ. The CDR3 DNA reads TGCGCCAGCCAACCCAGGGGGGTGAACACCGGGGAGCTGTTTTTT. Amino acids: CASQPRGVNTGELFF.

In regard to this clone: The sample contains more than one DNA sequence encoding this CDR3. The genes are TRBV28 and TRBJ2-7; TRBD1 matches at 8 bases. This CDR3 comprises 14 residues. V shed 5 bases and J 4 bases; nucleotides not matched to a gene: 7. Germline assignment: CDR1 MDHEN and CDR2 SYDVKM. CDR3 residues: CASSLQGGDYEQYF. The DNA of the CDR3 is TGTGCCAGCAGTCTACAGGGGGGCGATTACGAGCAGTACTTC.

V is TRBV4-3 and J is TRBJ1-5, with D unresolved. The CDR3 is 15 amino acids. Trimming took off 0 bases at V and 5 bases at J, with 11 bases between the two ends. The germline CDR1 and CDR2 sequences are LGHNA and YSLEER. The CDR3 DNA sequence: TGCGCCAGCAGCCAAGATACGGACGGTCATCAGCCCCAGCATTTT. Its protein product is CASSQDTDGHQPQHF.

This chain uses TRBV18 with TRBJ1-1; 11 bases are shared with TRBD1. Trimming at V came to 3 bases and at J to 1 base, leaving 4 bases not matched to a gene. The CDR3 extends over 16 amino acids. The germline CDR1 and CDR2 sequences are KGHSH and LQKENI. The CDR3 region has the DNA TGTGCCAGCTCACCCGGACAGGGGGCATCGAACACTGAAGCTTTCTTT. This encodes CASSPGQGASNTEAFF.

This clone was counted between two and nine times. The rearrangement links TRBV30 to TRBJ1-1; no definite D call. CDR3 length equals 14 residues. Germline V CDR1 and CDR2: GTSNPN, SVGIG (reference sequence). V was shortened by 4 bases and J by 1 base, with 13 bases between the two germline ends. The CDR3 DNA reads as TGTGCCTGGACACGTACACTGGGGAACACTGAAGCTTTCTTT. Amino acid sequence: CAWTRTLGNTEAFF.

The chain employs TRBV4-1 and TRBJ2-1; perhaps D is TRBD1 or TRBD2 (5 bases each). The CDR3 totals 14 residues. Germline V gene sequence: CDR1 MGHRA, CDR2 YSYEKL. Trimming took off 4 bases at V and 8 bases at J, with 15 bases between the two ends. In DNA form, the CDR3 reads TGCGCCAGCAGCCGGAGAGCTAGAGGGGATGAGCAGTTCTTC. It yields the protein CASSRRARGDEQFF.

The CDR3 loop is CASSFQSGGGIETQYF. In nucleotides, the CDR3 is TGCGCCAGCAGCTTCCAGTCTGGGGGTGGAATAGAGACCCAGTACTTC. This rearrangement joins TRBV5-1 to TRBJ2-5, with D perhaps matching TRBD1 or TRBD2 (5 bases each). Germline CDR1 SGHRS, CDR2 YFSETQ. The CDR3 contains 16 residues. V was clipped by 2 bases and J by 4 bases, with 18 bases between them. The variable domain in full, completed from reference TRBV5-1 and TRBJ2-5, reads KAGVTQTPRYLIKTRGQQVTLSCSPISGHRSVSWYQQTPGQGLQFLFEYFSETQRNKGNFPGRFSGRQFSNSRSEMNVSTLELGDSALYLCASSFQSGGGIETQYFGPGTRLLVL.

This chain uses TRBV7-9 with TRBJ1-2; D may be TRBD1 (6 bases). Trimming took off 3 bases at V and 6 bases at J, with 11 bases between the two ends. There are 13 residues in the CDR3. Per the germline V gene, CDR1 is SEHNR and CDR2 is FQNEAQ (reference sequence). CDR3 bases: TGTGCCAGCAGCTTTTCAGGGGACGATGGCTACACCTTC. It translates to CASSFSGDDGYTF.

The V and J genes are TRBV28 and TRBJ1-2; D unclear. The length of the CDR3 is 13 residues. Germline loops: CDR1 MDHEN, CDR2 SYDVKM. V lost 3 bases and J 9 bases, leaving 14 bases between the germline ends. The CDR3 DNA follows: TGTGCCAGCAGTTTGCGCCTGGATGGTAGCTACACCTTC. Translation: CASSLRLDGSYTF.

This clone was picked up one time. The rearrangement joins TRBV7-9 to TRBJ2-1, with a possible D match to TRBD1 (6 bases). The V gene's germline CDR1 is SEHNR and CDR2 FQNEAQ (reference sequence). This CDR3 is built from 14 residues. V was pared by 7 bases and J by 4 bases, with 14 bases between. CDR3 nucleotides: TGTGCCAGCACCCCAATGACAGGTTACAATGAGCAGTTCTTC. It codes for CASTPMTGYNEQFF.

The V gene is TRBV5-4, the J gene TRBJ2-1, with TRBD2 matching 8 bases. The junction had 6 bases not matched to a gene; V was cut back by 4 bases and J by 3 bases. The length of the CDR3 is 15 residues. In germline, CDR1 is SGHNT, CDR2 YYREEE (reference sequence). CDR3 sequence: CASSPGGGYYNEQFF. The DNA of the CDR3 is TGTGCCAGCAGCCCGGGAGGGGGTTACTACAATGAGCAGTTCTTC.

The rearrangement uses TRBV4-1 and TRBJ2-5, with D possibly TRBD2 on 6 matching bases. The CDR3 is made up of 17 amino acids. CDR1 is MGHRA and CDR2 is YSYEKL in the germline V gene. V gave up 4 bases and J gave up 5 bases, with 23 bases separating them. This CDR3 is CASSLHRGRGGGETQYF. The CDR3 DNA follows: TGCGCCAGCAGCCTCCATAGGGGAAGGGGAGGAGGGGAGACCCAGTACTTC.

This chain uses TRBV2 with TRBJ2-2; no clear D. Trimming cost V 4 bases and J 7 bases, with 4 bases left between them. Germline V gene lookup returns CDR1 SNHLY and CDR2 FYNNEI. The CDR3 runs to 11 residues. The CDR3 DNA sequence: TGTGCCAGCAGTGTGCTCGGGGAGCTGTTTTTT. This gives the protein CASSVLGELFF.

Notes on this clone: A read error may produce the germline difference seen at one junction end. The chain joins TRBV2 to TRBJ1-2; 11 bases match TRBD1. Germline values: CDR1 SNHLY, CDR2 FYNNEI. The CDR3 consists of 15 residues. CDR3: CASREGTGGFSGYTF. The DNA of the CDR3 is TGTGCCAGCAGAGAAGGGACAGGGGGTTTTAGTGGCTACACCTTC. Full variable domain (missing parts from reference TRBV2 and TRBJ1-2): EPEVTQTPSHQVTQMGQEVILRCVPISNHLYFYWYRQILGQKVEFLVSFYNNEISEKSEIFDDQFSVERPDGSNFTLKIRSTKLEDSAMYFCASREGTGGFSGYTFGSGTRLTVV.

The rearrangement uses TRBV19 and TRBJ2-2; D remains ambiguous. Trimming cost V 8 bases and J 4 bases, with 17 bases left between them. From germline, CDR1 is LNHDA and CDR2 SQIVND (reference sequence). The CDR3 runs 15 residues. CDR3: CASRRPAPRTGELFF. Written as DNA, the CDR3 is TGTGCCAGTCGGCGGCCAGCCCCGCGCACCGGGGAGCTGTTTTTT.

This clone was observed a single time. The rearrangement uses TRBV5-4 and TRBJ1-2; TRBD1 might be the D (5 bases). Germline V CDR1 and CDR2: SGHNT, YYREEE (reference sequence). V was cut by 2 bases and J by 8 bases, with 22 bases left in between. This CDR3 contains 16 residues. CDR3 protein: CASSLDLLGGSGGYTF. The CDR3 nucleotides read TGTGCCAGCAGCTTAGATTTGTTGGGGGGATCGGGCGGCTACACCTTC. Full variable domain (missing parts from reference TRBV5-4 and TRBJ1-2): ETGVTQSPTHLIKTRGQQVTLRCSSQSGHNTVSWYQQALGQGPQFIFQYYREEENGRGNFPPRFSGLQFPNYSSELNVNALELDDSALYLCASSLDLLGGSGGYTFGSGTRLTVV.

The J gene is TRBJ2-7, the V gene TRBV6-1, with 8 nucleotides matching TRBD2. V shed 6 bases and J 2 bases; nucleotides not matched to a gene: 6. The CDR3 totals 14 residues. CDR1 and CDR2 (germline): MNHNS, SASEGT. CDR3 nucleotides: TGTGCCAGCAGCGTCAGCGGGAGCCCCTACGAGCAGTACTTC. It codes for CASSVSGSPYEQYF.

V gene TRBV19 combines with J gene TRBJ2-7, with D possibly matching TRBD1 (5 bases). The CDR3 has 14 residues. The V gene lost 1 base and the J gene lost 1 base, with 8 bases spanning the gap. Germline loops: CDR1 LNHDA, CDR2 SQIVND (reference sequence). CDR3 loop: CASSIAAGSYEQYF. DNA for the CDR3: TGTGCCAGTAGTATAGCGGCAGGGTCCTACGAGCAGTACTTC. The full variable domain, its missing parts supplied by reference TRBV19 and TRBJ2-7, is DGGITQSPKYLFRKEGQNVTLSCEQNLNHDAMYWYRQDPGQGLRLIYYSQIVNDFQKGDIAEGYSVSREKKESFPLTVTSAQKNPTAFYLCASSIAAGSYEQYFGPGTRLTVT.

To note about this clone: Different DNA sequences within this sample yield the same CDR3. This chain connects TRBV18 to TRBJ1-5, with D uncertain. The CDR3 covers 14 residues. Looked up from germline, CDR1 is KGHSH and CDR2 is LQKENI. V dropped 6 bases and J dropped 1 base, with 10 bases sitting between them. The chain's CDR3 is CASSPGDSNQPQHF. Here the CDR3 DNA reads TGTGCCAGCTCGCCCGGAGACAGCAATCAGCCCCAGCATTTT.